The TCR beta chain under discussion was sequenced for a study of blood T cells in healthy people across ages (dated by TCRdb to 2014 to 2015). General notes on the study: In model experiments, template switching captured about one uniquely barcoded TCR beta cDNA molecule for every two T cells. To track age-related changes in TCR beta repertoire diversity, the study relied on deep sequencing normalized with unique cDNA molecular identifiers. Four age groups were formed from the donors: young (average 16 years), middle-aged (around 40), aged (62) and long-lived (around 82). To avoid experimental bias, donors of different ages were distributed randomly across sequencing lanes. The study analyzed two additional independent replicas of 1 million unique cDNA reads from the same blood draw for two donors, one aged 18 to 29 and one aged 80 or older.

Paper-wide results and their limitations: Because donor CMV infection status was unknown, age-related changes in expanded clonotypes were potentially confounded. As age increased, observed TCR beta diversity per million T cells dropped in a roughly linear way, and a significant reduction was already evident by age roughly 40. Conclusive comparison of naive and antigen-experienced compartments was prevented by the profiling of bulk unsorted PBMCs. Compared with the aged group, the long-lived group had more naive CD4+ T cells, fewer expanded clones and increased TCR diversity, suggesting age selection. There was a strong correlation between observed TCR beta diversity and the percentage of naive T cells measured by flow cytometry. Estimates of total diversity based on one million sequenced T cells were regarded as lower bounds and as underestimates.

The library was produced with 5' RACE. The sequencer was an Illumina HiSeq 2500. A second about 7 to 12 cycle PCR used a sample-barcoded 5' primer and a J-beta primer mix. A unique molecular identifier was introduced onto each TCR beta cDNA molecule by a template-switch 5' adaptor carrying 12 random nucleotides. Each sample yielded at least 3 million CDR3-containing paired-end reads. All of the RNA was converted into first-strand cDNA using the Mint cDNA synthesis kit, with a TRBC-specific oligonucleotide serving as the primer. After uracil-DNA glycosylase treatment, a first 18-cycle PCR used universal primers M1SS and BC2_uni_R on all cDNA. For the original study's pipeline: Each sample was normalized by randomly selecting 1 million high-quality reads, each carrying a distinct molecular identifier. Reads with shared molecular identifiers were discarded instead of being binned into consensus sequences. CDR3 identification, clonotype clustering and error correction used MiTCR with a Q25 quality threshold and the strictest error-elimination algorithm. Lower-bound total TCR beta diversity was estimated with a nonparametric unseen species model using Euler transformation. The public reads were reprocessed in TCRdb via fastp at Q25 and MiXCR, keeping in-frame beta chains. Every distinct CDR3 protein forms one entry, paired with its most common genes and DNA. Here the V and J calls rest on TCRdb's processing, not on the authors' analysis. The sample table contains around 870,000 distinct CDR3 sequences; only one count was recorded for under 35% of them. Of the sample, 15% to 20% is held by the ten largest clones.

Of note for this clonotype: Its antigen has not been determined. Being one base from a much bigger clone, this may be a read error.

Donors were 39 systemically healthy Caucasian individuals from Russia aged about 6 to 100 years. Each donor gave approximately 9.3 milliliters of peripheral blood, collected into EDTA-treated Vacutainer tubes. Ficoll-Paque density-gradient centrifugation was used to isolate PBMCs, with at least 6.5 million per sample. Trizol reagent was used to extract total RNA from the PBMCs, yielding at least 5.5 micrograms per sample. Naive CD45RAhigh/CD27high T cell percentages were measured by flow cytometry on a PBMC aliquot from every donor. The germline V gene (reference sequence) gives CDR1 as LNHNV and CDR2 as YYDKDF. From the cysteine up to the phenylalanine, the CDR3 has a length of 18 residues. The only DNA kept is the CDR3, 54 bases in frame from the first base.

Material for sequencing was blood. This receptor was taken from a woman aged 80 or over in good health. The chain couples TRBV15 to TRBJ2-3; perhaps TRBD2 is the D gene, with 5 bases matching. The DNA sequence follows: TGTGCCACCAGCAGAGGGGGTGCTAGCCGGGGAATCACAGATGCGCAGTATTTT. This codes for CATSRGGASRGITDAQYF. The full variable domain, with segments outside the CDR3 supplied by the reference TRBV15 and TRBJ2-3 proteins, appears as DAMVIQNPRYQVTQFGKPVTLSCSQTLNHNVMYWYQQKSSQAPKLLFHYYDKDFNNEADTPDNFQSRRPNTSFCFLDIRSPGLGDTAMYLCATSRGGASRGITDAQYFGPGTRLTVL.